This T cell receptor beta chain was sequenced in a study of shared clonotypes between healthy human individuals (dated by TCRdb to between 2020 and 2021). With regard to the full study: A few men and two women, aged 18 to 49 years, made up the cohort. The study deeply sequenced blood TCR repertoires of several healthy adults to estimate repertoire size and the extent of clonotype sharing between individuals. Per donor, leukapheresis produced somewhere between about 0.94 and 8.9 billion PBMCs. Different laboratories and diverse techniques were used to prepare libraries and sequence TCR repertoires, to increase sequencing depth and limit assay-specific biases.

The donors were healthy, HIV-negative adults who had no recently reported acute infections or vaccinations. Every donor was a Caucasian adult residing in Nashville, Tennessee, USA. In the unsorted samples, 87 million or so PBMCs were counted, and genomic DNA was extracted using the QIAamp DNA Blood Mini kit. Blood was collected by leukapheresis, and PBMCs were isolated by Ficoll-Histopaque density gradient centrifugation and then cryopreserved in liquid nitrogen vapor phase. Comments on this clone: Its specific antigen is unknown. The sample holds no much larger clone one base away, and base qualities are not on file.

The research as a whole found: The genetic and exposure-history diversity represented was limited by the small number of donors. Only blood was sampled, and tissue TCR repertoires likely differ from those in blood. Pairwise subsampling led to the expectation that sequencing depth would affect the degree of clonotype sharing among donors.

Counted from cysteine to phenylalanine, this CDR3 has 18 amino acids. The read is trimmed to its CDR3 DNA, 54 bases read in frame from base 1. As encoded in the germline V gene, CDR1 is MDHEN while CDR2 is SYDVKM. Germline trimming amounts to 6 bases on V and 2 bases on J, with 16 as the count of junction bases outside the gene matches. Using the deep immunoSEQ assay, multiplex PCR amplified TCR CDR3 regions from genomic DNA. Extracted genomic DNA from each cell subset was distributed evenly across all wells of several immunoSEQ 96-well plates, and each plate was treated as a replicate. For unsorted PBMC, roughly 330 ng of genomic DNA, equivalent to about 30,000 T cell genomes, went into each replicate PCR. Unsorted PBMC genomic DNA was sequenced across ten immunoSEQ deep assay plates. Purified libraries were quantified with a Qubit 3.0 fluorometer, sized on a Bioanalyzer 2100, and re-quantified with the KAPA Library Quantification kit. Every immunoSEQ 96-well plate was sequenced on a dedicated single-read 150-cycle Illumina NextSeq 550 flow cell. The authors processed their data as follows. The immunoSEQ output contained only junctional sequences without quality scores, so filtering could not match that applied to full-length reads. To assign V/J genes and CDR3, sequences were annotated against IMGT germline references using PyIR, a Python wrapper for IgBLAST v1.9. Reads were removed for weak V/J assignments (E-value above 1e-6), missing CDR3, stop codons, out-of-frame junctions, or ambiguous translated residues. V3J clonotypes were defined as sequences sharing an identical inferred V gene, J gene, and CDR3 amino acid sequence. To compute the percentage overlap between repertoires, the number of shared unique clonotypes was divided by the size of the smaller repertoire. Richness of each repertoire was evaluated using RTK rarefaction, the Chao1 estimator, and Recon v2.1 estimates of unobserved clonotypes. This immuneACCESS table, as held by TCRdb, lists in-frame sequences with V and J called but not all clones. Of the missing ones, under half trace to an unresolved V gene in checked studies; the others have no known cause. The V and J calls and clone size are taken from that table; D and trimming were inferred from the DNA. The sample table lists some 480,000 clones, approximately 79% of them with a count of one. The ten largest clonotypes hold 9.5% to 15% of the sample.

This receptor chain uses TRBV28 and TRBJ2-7; the junction holds 10 bases that match TRBD2. This sequence was found in a woman aged 40-49 years in good health. Some clones in this sample may be carry-over from other donors' samples. The specimen was PBMCs. The sequenced DNA: TGTGCCAGCAGCAGCATAGCGGGAGGAAGGACAGGCCCCTACGAGCAGTACTTC. It is translated as CASSSIAGGRTGPYEQYF. The variable domain in full, with residues beyond the CDR3 obtained from the reference TRBV28 and TRBJ2-7 genes, is DVKVTQSSRYLVKRTGEKVFLECVQDMDHENMFWYRQDPGLGLRLIYFSYDVKMKEKGDIPEGYSVSREKKERFSLILESASTNQTSMYLCASSSIAGGRTGPYEQYFGPGTRLTVT.